This T cell receptor (beta chain) was captured by sequencing in a study of CD8+CD57+ T cells in acquired aplastic anemia. The wider study: Sorted CD4+ and CD8+ cells gave a mean 3.2 ug DNA, range roughly 0.19 to 27.4 ug. Study-wide findings and caveats: Patients were compared with controls for CD8+ Simpson's diversity, and no significant difference emerged. The study identified more than 25 CD8+ CDR3 sequences shared by patients and controls.

An expansion of CD8+CD57+ cells by flow cytometry had been shown in patients chosen for sequencing. The diagnosis in all patients was severe acquired aplastic anemia. Template material for TCR beta VDJ and CDR3 profiling consisted of genomic DNA. MiXCR, run by TCRdb on the reads, gives a single entry per CDR3 protein. This sample has 400,000 to 600,000 distinct CDR3 sequences, with roughly 34% found just once. As concerns this clonotype: What it binds is not known.

The CDR3 is 16 amino acids. Germline CDR1 LGHNA, CDR2 YSLEER. V shed 4 bases, J shed 2 bases, and the junction held 10 bases outside the gene matches. The sequenced sample was sorted CD4+, CD8+, or CD8+CD57+ T cells (not recorded which) from PBMCs. The clonotype comes from a human donor with aplastic anemia. J is TRBJ2-7 and V is TRBV4-3; TRBD2 matches 8 bases. CDR3 DNA: TGCGCCAGCAGCCGGGAGTTTAGCGGGGAAACCTACGAGCAGTACTTC. It codes for CASSREFSGETYEQYF.